These T cell receptor beta chains were read from a single sample in a study of cytomegalovirus exposure and HLA in healthy donors. Assay: immunoSEQ multiplex PCR; the TCRdb copy retains only in-frame clones and omits some. The sample records about 160,000 clones, roughly 80% being singletons. Specimen: PBMCs. Receptors originate from a woman aged 18-29 years in good health and CMV-seronegative. CDR3s include the opening cysteine and the closing phenylalanine or tryptophan. The order of the fields is J gene, V gene, CDR3 protein.

J: TRBJ2-7; V: TRBV28; CDR3: CASSPPGQGNEQYF
J: TRBJ2-7; V: TRBV5-1; CDR3: CASSLVRGEGGYEQYF
J: TRBJ1-1; V: TRBV18; CDR3: CASSPPETVNTEAFF
J: TRBJ1-5; V: TRBV5-1; CDR3: CASSLNGGGSQPQHF
J: TRBJ2-1; V: TRBV27; CDR3: CASSLKQGDNEQFF
J: TRBJ1-1; V: TRBV7-2; CDR3: CASSLWTGRLGTEAFF
J: TRBJ1-5; V: TRBV30; CDR3: CAWSPGHLLSNQPQHF
J: TRBJ1-2; V: TRBV7-9; CDR3: CASSPGTGKSSYGYTF
J: TRBJ2-1; V: TRBV27; CDR3: CASSRGTSYNEQFF
J: TRBJ2-5; V: TRBV5-1; CDR3: CASSLEGQGQETQYF
J: .; V: TRBV11-2; CDR3: CASSRTGTSAYEQYF
J: TRBJ1-5; V: TRBV10-3; CDR3: CAISESSRQGHQPQHF
J: TRBJ2-2; V: TRBV5-6; CDR3: CASSLAPKDRDWDTGELFF
J: TRBJ1-4; V: TRBV19; CDR3: CASSRRQGSEKLFF
J: TRBJ1-4; V: TRBV6-5; CDR3: CASRVRDTFNEKLFF
J: TRBJ1-4; V: TRBV18; CDR3: CASSPDVGGDEKLFF
J: TRBJ2-3; V: TRBV15; CDR3: CATSRDLLAELITDTQYF
J: TRBJ2-2; V: TRBV28; CDR3: CASSPHFGQGVKDTGELFF
J: TRBJ2-7; V: TRBV18; CDR3: CASSPPIGSSYEQYF
J: TRBJ1-2; V: TRBV15; CDR3: CATSRVGQGAGGYTF
J: TRBJ2-1; V: TRBV29-1; CDR3: CSVEDRLAGRNEQFF
J: TRBJ2-5; V: TRBV7-9; CDR3: CSSSLGQGVRETQYF
J: TRBJ2-7; V: TRBV6-1; CDR3: CASSIDRGYEQYF
J: TRBJ2-7; V: TRBV6-5; CDR3: CASSYTWAGNSYEQYF
J: TRBJ1-2; V: TRBV7-8; CDR3: CASSPLGGGGPYGYTF
J: TRBJ2-6; V: TRBV21-1; CDR3: CASSKVTVRSGANVLTF
J: TRBJ2-5; V: TRBV6-5; CDR3: CASKLAGVETQYF
J: TRBJ2-5; V: TRBV27; CDR3: CASSLSTTGVRGETQYF
J: TRBJ1-1; V: TRBV5-5; CDR3: CASRSSDKNTEAFF
J: TRBJ1-5; V: TRBV30; CDR3: CAWSVNRADQPQHF
J: TRBJ2-7; V: TRBV28; CDR3: CASSYTYEQYF
J: TRBJ2-7; V: TRBV5-1; CDR3: CASKLAEGSYEQYF
J: TRBJ2-5; V: TRBV6-6; CDR3: CASQGEMETQYF
J: TRBJ2-1; V: TRBV7-8; CDR3: CASSLASPVSLYEQFF
J: TRBJ2-2; V: TRBV2; CDR3: CASSERGSDTGELFF
J: TRBJ1-5; V: TRBV6-1; CDR3: CASSDAGRDQPQHF
J: TRBJ2-5; V: TRBV5-1; CDR3: CASSLAGTSEGRRETQYF
J: TRBJ1-3; V: TRBV29-1; CDR3: CSVDTTGSGNTIYF
J: TRBJ2-5; V: TRBV6-5; CDR3: CASSYSIQETQYF
J: TRBJ2-1; V: TRBV11-2; CDR3: CASSLVFRQGAYNEQFF
J: TRBJ2-7; V: TRBV6-6; CDR3: CASLAGSEQYF
J: TRBJ1-1; V: TRBV12-5; CDR3: CASGSQGTEAFF
J: TRBJ2-7; V: TRBV7-2; CDR3: CASNHHSGRGYEQYF
J: TRBJ2-7; V: TRBV11-3; CDR3: CASSLATGQVSYEQYF
J: TRBJ2-2; V: TRBV11-3; CDR3: CASSSDRDTGELFF